This passage covers 24 T cell receptor beta chains from one sample sequenced in a study of T cells after posttransplantation cyclophosphamide. Assay used: immunoSEQ multiplex PCR; TCRdb lists only in-frame clones, some missing. The sample lists about 22,000 clones; around 90% were seen once. Controls had myeloablative marrow grafts with methotrexate and calcineurin inhibitor, sampled at 1 year. The sample in question was PBMCs, obtained after an allogeneic stem cell transplant with a calcineurin inhibitor and methotrexate. All receptors come from a female patient aged 45-60 years who received an allogeneic stem cell transplant from an unrelated donor, was CMV-positive, and had chronic GVHD only. Some T cells may be graft donor cells.

The chain combines TRBV10-3 with TRBJ2-1; the D gene is possibly TRBD2 (6 bases). The length of the CDR3 is 13 residues. Per germline, CDR1 ENHRY and CDR2 SYGVKD. Trimming pared 6 bases from V and 2 bases from J, leaving 8 bases between. The chain's CDR3 is CAIRGTAYNEQFF. The CDR3, as DNA: TGTGCCATCAGGGGGACTGCCTACAATGAGCAGTTCTTC.

The chain employs TRBV29-1 and TRBJ1-3; a weak D match, TRBD1 (6 bases). Germline CDR1 SQVTM, CDR2 ANQGSEA. The CDR3 length is 17 residues. The V end was cut by 5 bases, the J end by 0 bases, with 20 bases between. For the CDR3, the DNA is TGCAGCGTTATCCCCTCGGGGGGGCAGCTCTCTGGAAACACCATATATTTT. It yields the protein CSVIPSGGQLSGNTIYF.

This clone was found once. The chain joins TRBV6-6 to TRBJ1-2; D possibly corresponds to TRBD1 (5 bases). The CDR3 extends over 14 amino acids. The germline gives CDR1 MNHNY, CDR2 SVGAGI (reference sequence). V was pared by 7 bases and J by 4 bases, with 16 bases between. The CDR3 region is CASNPREIGYGYTF. The CDR3 DNA is TGTGCCAGCAATCCCAGGGAAATCGGCTATGGCTACACCTTC.

In this sample, this clone turned up once. The chain has TRBV5-1 and TRBJ2-7; 7 positions match TRBD1. In germline, CDR1 is SGHRS, CDR2 YFSETQ. Trimming at V came to 7 bases and at J to 3 bases, leaving 13 bases not matched to a gene. The CDR3 consists of 15 residues. The CDR3 coding sequence is TGCGCCAGCTCAGCCGGGACAGAACCATTCTACGAGCAGTACTTC. Translated, it gives CASSAGTEPFYEQYF.

The rearrangement joins TRBV18 to TRBJ2-2, with TRBD1 matching over 7 bases. V was pared by 2 bases and J by 1 base, with 13 bases of the junction left unmatched. The CDR3 is 19 residues long. CDR1 is KGHSH, CDR2 LQKENI, per germline. The CDR3 coding sequence is TGTGCCAGCTCACCAACGAGGACAGGCCCTAATCTGAACACCGGGGAGCTGTTTTTT. Translating it yields CASSPTRTGPNLNTGELFF.

This chain connects TRBV18 to TRBJ2-4; possibly TRBD2 for D (5 bases). Trimming pared 0 bases from V and 8 bases from J, leaving 8 bases between. The CDR3 has 13 amino acids. CDR1 and CDR2 (germline): KGHSH, LQKENI. This CDR3 reads CASSPPSVDIQYF. DNA for the CDR3: TGTGCCAGCTCACCACCTAGCGTAGACATTCAGTACTTC. Looking up the rest from reference TRBV18 and TRBJ2-4 gives the full variable domain: NAGVMQNPRHLVRRRGQEARLRCSPMKGHSHVYWYRQLPEEGLKFMVYLQKENIIDESGMPKERFSAEFPKEGPSILRIQQVVRGDSAAYFCASSPPSVDIQYFGAGTRLSVL.

The CDR3 loop is CASRTWGQYSYEQYF. The CDR3 region has the DNA TGTGCCAGCAGAACTTGGGGACAGTACTCCTACGAGCAGTACTTC. V and J are TRBV6-1 and TRBJ2-7; 7 bases agree with TRBD1. Trimming removed 6 bases from V and 0 bases from J; junction bases left unmatched: 8. CDR1 is MNHNS, CDR2 SASEGT, per germline. The CDR3 extends over 15 amino acids.

The chain employs TRBV11-1 and TRBJ2-7, with 8 bases aligning to TRBD1. The CDR3 sequence is 15 residues long. Trimming removed 1 base from V and 5 bases from J; junction bases left unmatched: 7. CDR1 is SGHAT, CDR2 FQDESV, per germline (reference sequence). CDR3 sequence reads: CASSLERTGLDEQYF. The DNA of the CDR3 is TGTGCCAGCAGCTTAGAAAGGACAGGGTTGGACGAGCAGTACTTC.

The CDR3 loop reads CASSFAGGWTGELFF. DNA of the CDR3: TGTGCCAGCAGTTTTGCGGGAGGGTGGACCGGGGAGCTGTTTTTT. The chain couples TRBV28 to TRBJ2-2; 9 bases are shared with TRBD2. The V segment lost 3 bases and the J segment 5 bases; nucleotides outside the gene matches: 4. The CDR3 loop spans 15 amino acids. The germline V gene encodes CDR1 MDHEN and CDR2 SYDVKM.

This rearrangement joins TRBV30 to TRBJ2-7; 7 positions agree with TRBD2. Trimming removed 0 bases from V and 1 base from J; junction bases left unmatched: 0. This CDR3 contains 13 residues. The germline CDR1 and CDR2 sequences are GTSNPN and SVGIG (reference sequence). CDR3 sequence reads: CAWSVGGSYEQYF. DNA for the CDR3: TGTGCCTGGAGTGTCGGGGGGTCCTACGAGCAGTACTTC. Complete variable domain (other parts from reference TRBV30 and TRBJ2-7): SQTIHQWPATLVQPVGSPLSLECTVEGTSNPNLYWYRQAAGRGLQLLFYSVGIGQISSEVPQNLSASRPQDRQFILSSKKLLLSDSGFYLCAWSVGGSYEQYFGPGTRLTVT.

This clone has just a few counts. The chain employs TRBV2 and TRBJ2-1; 9 positions agree with TRBD2. Losses at the gene ends were 6 bases for V and 3 bases for J; bases not matched to a gene: 6. Germline CDR1 reads SNHLY; CDR2 reads FYNNEI. This CDR3 contains 15 residues. The CDR3 loop reads CASSPLAGDYNEQFF. The CDR3 region has the DNA TGTGCCAGCAGCCCTTTAGCGGGAGACTACAATGAGCAGTTCTTC.

The V and J genes are TRBV27 and TRBJ2-1; TRBD2 matches 7 bases. This CDR3 has 21 amino acids. Per the germline V gene, CDR1 is MNHEY and CDR2 is SMNVEV (reference sequence). V was pared by 1 base and J by 1 base, with 19 bases of the junction left unmatched. The CDR3: CASSLFSFRNSGPPSYNEQFF. CDR3 nucleotide sequence: TGTGCCAGCAGTTTATTCAGTTTCAGAAATAGCGGGCCGCCTTCCTACAATGAGCAGTTCTTC.

DNA of the CDR3: TGCGCCAGCAGCCAAGTCCAGGAGCAGGGCGGAGAGAACGAGCAGTACTTC. It codes for CASSQVQEQGGENEQYF. The chain joins TRBV4-3 to TRBJ2-7; tentatively, D is TRBD1 (5 bases). The CDR3 consists of 17 residues. Germline V lookup: CDR1 LGHNA, CDR2 YSLEER. V lost 1 base and J 5 bases, leaving 21 bases between the germline ends.

The chain joins TRBV29-1 to TRBJ2-2; D is perhaps TRBD1 (5 bases). CDR1 is SQVTM, CDR2 ANQGSEA, per germline. This CDR3 region has 13 residues. V was pared by 7 bases and J by 1 base, with 10 bases between. In DNA form, the CDR3 reads TGCAGCGCCGGACACGGGAACACCGGGGAGCTGTTTTTT. Its protein product is CSAGHGNTGELFF.

The chain employs TRBV19 and TRBJ2-3; 11 nucleotides line up with TRBD2. The CDR3 extends over 17 amino acids. V lost 4 bases to trimming and J lost 3 bases; unmatched junction nucleotides: 9. Germline V lookup: CDR1 LNHDA, CDR2 SQIVND (reference sequence). CDR3 DNA sequence: TGTGCCAGTAGTACCGACCTAGCGGGAGGTTTGACAGATACGCAGTATTTT. Protein sequence: CASSTDLAGGLTDTQYF. Using reference TRBV19 and TRBJ2-3 for the parts outside the CDR3, the full variable domain is DGGITQSPKYLFRKEGQNVTLSCEQNLNHDAMYWYRQDPGQGLRLIYYSQIVNDFQKGDIAEGYSVSREKKESFPLTVTSAQKNPTAFYLCASSTDLAGGLTDTQYFGPGTRLTVL.

The rearrangement links TRBV7-3 to TRBJ2-2; 12 nucleotides align to TRBD2. The CDR3 has 15 residues. Germline loops: CDR1 SGHTA, CDR2 FQGTGA. With V trimmed by 4 bases and J by 6 bases, 3 bases remained unmatched. CDR3 residues: CASSWLAGGAGELFF. For the CDR3, the DNA is TGTGCCAGCAGCTGGCTAGCGGGAGGGGCCGGGGAGCTGTTTTTT. The variable domain in full, with the rest retrieved from reference TRBV7-3 and TRBJ2-2, is GAGVSQTPSNKVTEKGKYVELRCDPISGHTALYWYRQSLGQGPEFLIYFQGTGAADDSGLPNDRFFAVRPEGSVSTLKIQRTERGDSAVYLCASSWLAGGAGELFFGEGSRLTVL.

The chain has TRBV7-2 and TRBJ1-1, with 8 bases that match TRBD1. Germline V gives CDR1 SGHTA, CDR2 FQGNSA. The CDR3 has 15 amino acids. After removal of 5 bases from V and 6 bases from J, the junction contained 11 bases not matched to a gene. Written as DNA, the CDR3 is TGTGCCAGCAGCAAACAGGGGGGGGAGTGGGCTGAAGCTTTCTTT. It translates to CASSKQGGEWAEAFF.

V usage is TRBV13 and J usage is TRBJ2-5; TRBD2 aligns across 10 bases. CDR1 and CDR2 from the germline V gene are PRHDT and FYEKMQ (reference sequence). J gave up 3 bases and V 1 base, and 5 bases lay outside the gene matches. The CDR3 runs 16 residues. CDR3 region: CASSLVPAGGEETQYF. CDR3 sequence (DNA): TGTGCCAGCAGCTTAGTCCCAGCGGGAGGGGAAGAGACCCAGTACTTC.

This chain joins TRBV7-9 and TRBJ1-1, with TRBD1 matching over 8 bases. CDR1 is SEHNR, CDR2 FQNEAQ, per germline (reference sequence). The length of the CDR3 is 13 residues. With V trimmed by 5 bases and J by 7 bases, 6 bases remained unmatched. As DNA, the CDR3 is TGTGCCAGCAGCCGTCAACAGGGGGTTGAAGCTTTCTTT. It is translated as CASSRQQGVEAFF.

This clone is a singleton in its sample. The V call is TRBV9, the J call TRBJ2-7; 7 positions agree with TRBD1. Trimming removed 3 bases from V and 6 bases from J; junction bases left unmatched: 3. The CDR3 is 12 amino acids. Germline V gives CDR1 SGDLS, CDR2 YYNGEE. CDR3 sequence (DNA): TGTGCCAGCAGCGGACAGGGCCGCGAGCAGTACTTC. It yields the protein CASSGQGREQYF.

V and J are TRBV15 and TRBJ2-1, with D unclear. The CDR3 extends over 14 amino acids. V lost 0 bases and J lost 6, with 9 bases in between. Germline V gene sequence: CDR1 LNHNV, CDR2 YYDKDF (reference sequence). The CDR3 protein is CATSRDLKRNEQFF. The CDR3 DNA follows: TGTGCCACCAGCAGAGATCTGAAGCGCAATGAGCAGTTCTTC.

The rearrangement uses TRBV5-6 and TRBJ1-3; D call uncertain. The CDR3 covers 16 residues. Trimming left V 4 bases short and J 0 bases short, with 14 bases between. Germline V gene lookup returns CDR1 SGHDT and CDR2 YYEEEE. CDR3 sequence (DNA): TGTGCCAGCAGCCCAGCGGGAGGGATCTCTGGAAACACCATATATTTT. Protein sequence: CASSPAGGISGNTIYF. The variable domain in full, completed from reference TRBV5-6 and TRBJ1-3, reads DAGVTQSPTHLIKTRGQQVTLRCSPKSGHDTVSWYQQALGQGPQFIFQYYEEEERQRGNFPDRFSGHQFPNYSSELNVNALLLGDSALYLCASSPAGGISGNTIYFGEGSWLTVV.

The CDR3 here is CASSQMAGETQYF. In DNA, the CDR3 is TGTGCCAGCAGCCAGATGGCGGGGGAGACCCAGTACTTC. V gene TRBV14 combines with J gene TRBJ2-5, with D possibly matching TRBD2 (6 bases). V was shortened by 3 bases and J by 5 bases, with 10 bases between the two germline ends. Germline CDR1 SGHDN, CDR2 FVKESK. The length of the CDR3 is 13 residues.

As to this clone: The sample contains more than one DNA sequence encoding this CDR3. The chain recombines TRBV7-9 with TRBJ2-7; the match to TRBD2 covers 7 bases. This CDR3 region has 13 residues. Germline CDR1 SEHNR, CDR2 FQNEAQ (reference sequence). Losses at the gene ends were 5 bases for V and 3 bases for J; bases not matched to a gene: 4. The DNA of the CDR3 is TGTGCCAGCAGCAAAAGGGAGGGCTACGAGCAGTACTTC. It encodes CASSKREGYEQYF.